This T cell receptor beta chain was sequenced in a study of PD-1 blockade in classical Hodgkin lymphoma. Broader study findings: As was reported, newly diagnosed patients showed lower baseline TCR diversity than healthy donors did. Sources of repertoire differences remain undefined, possibly disease activity or prior therapy.

The count of this clone is one. Its target is not known. Sequencing used immunoSEQ multiplex PCR; TCRdb keeps in-frame clones, though not all of them. The sample includes 3,200 or so clones, roughly 70% of them seen just once. This CDR3 is 16 amino acids long. In germline, CDR1 is SGHVS, CDR2 FQNEAQ. The junction had 3 bases not matched to a gene; V was cut back by 2 bases and J by 4 bases. Time point of the sample: newly diagnosed, previously untreated cHL patient sample. Magnetic negative selection of thawed PBMCs yielded the CD8+ T cells. A comparison was provided by newly diagnosed, untreated classical Hodgkin lymphoma PBMCs.

The sequence was collected from a human donor with classical Hodgkin lymphoma. Sequences were obtained from CD8+ T cells from blood. This chain connects TRBV7-8 to TRBJ2-7, with TRBD2 matching 15 bases. For the CDR3, the DNA is TGTGCCAGCAGCTTACTAGGACTAGCGGGAGGGTACGAGCAGTACTTC. Residues: CASSLLGLAGGYEQYF.